The 6 T cell receptor beta chains given below trace back to one sample, sequenced in a study of cytomegalovirus exposure and HLA in healthy donors. The PCR had 60 Vbeta and 13 Jbeta primers. The data were produced by immunoSEQ multiplex PCR, yet TCRdb's version contains in-frame clones alone and is incomplete. The data contain about 190,000 clones, more than 70% of them singletons. Sequences were obtained from PBMCs. The receptor source for this set is a man aged 25 to 40 in good health and CMV-seropositive.

This chain connects TRBV7-9 to TRBJ1-1, with 7 positions matching TRBD1. Trimming at V came to 5 bases and at J to 1 base, leaving 4 bases not matched to a gene. The germline CDR1 and CDR2 sequences are SEHNR and FQNEAQ (reference sequence). The CDR3 consists of 14 residues. The CDR3 region is CASSAGTANTEAFF. The CDR3 DNA sequence: TGTGCCAGCAGCGCGGGGACAGCGAACACTGAAGCTTTCTTT.

This clone was seen only once. V is TRBV19 and J is TRBJ1-5; perhaps TRBD1 as D (6 bases). The germline V gene encodes CDR1 LNHDA and CDR2 SQIVND (reference sequence). The V and J ends lost 4 bases and 4 bases respectively, with 8 bases between them. The CDR3 is made up of 13 amino acids. The CDR3: CASSRTVNQPQHF. The CDR3 DNA is TGTGCCAGTAGTAGGACAGTAAATCAGCCCCAGCATTTT.

V is TRBV28 and J is TRBJ2-7; 7 bases fit TRBD1. V dropped 6 bases and J dropped 5; count of bases not matched to a gene: 10. The germline CDR1 and CDR2 sequences are MDHEN and SYDVKM. The CDR3 is 14 amino acids. The CDR3 loop reads CASSSQTGSHEQYF. CDR3 DNA: TGTGCCAGCAGCTCCCAGACAGGGTCCCACGAGCAGTACTTC.

The chain recombines TRBV5-1 with TRBJ1-2; 9 bases align to TRBD1. The CDR3 consists of 16 residues. The germline V gene has CDR1 SGHRS and CDR2 YFSETQ. The ends lost 1 base at V and 6 bases at J; junction bases unmatched: 10. CDR3 in amino acids: CASSLTGQGGPNGYTF. The CDR3 bases are TGCGCCAGCAGCTTGACGGGACAGGGAGGGCCGAATGGCTACACCTTC.

This sequence joins TRBV28 and TRBJ2-5, with 7 nucleotides matching TRBD1. The V and J ends lost 5 bases and 8 bases, in that order; junction bases with no gene match: 11. Germline assignment: CDR1 MDHEN and CDR2 SYDVKM. CDR3 length: 14 amino acids. The CDR3 loop reads CASSVGQAQGTQYF. The CDR3 DNA is TGTGCCAGCAGTGTCGGACAGGCCCAGGGTACCCAGTACTTC.

V gene TRBV5-1 combines with J gene TRBJ2-5, with 7 nucleotides matching TRBD2. The CDR3 is made up of 11 amino acids. CDR1 is SGHRS and CDR2 is YFSETQ in the germline V gene. V was clipped by 4 bases and J by 10 bases; unmatched bases: 4. CDR3 sequence (DNA): TGCGCCAGCAGCGAGACTAGCAACCAGTACTTC. Protein: CASSETSNQYF.